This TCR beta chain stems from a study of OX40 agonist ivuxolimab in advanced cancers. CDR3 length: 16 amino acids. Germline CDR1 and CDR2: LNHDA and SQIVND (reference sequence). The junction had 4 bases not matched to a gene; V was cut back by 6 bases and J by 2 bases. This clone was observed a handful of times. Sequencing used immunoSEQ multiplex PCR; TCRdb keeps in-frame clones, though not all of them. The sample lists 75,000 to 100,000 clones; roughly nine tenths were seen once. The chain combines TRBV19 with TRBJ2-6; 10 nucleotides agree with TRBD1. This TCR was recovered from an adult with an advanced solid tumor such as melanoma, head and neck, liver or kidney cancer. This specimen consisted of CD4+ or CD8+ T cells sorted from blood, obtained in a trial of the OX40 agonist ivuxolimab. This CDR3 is CASSAGTGAGANVLTF. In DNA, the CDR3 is TGTGCCAGTAGCGCCGGGACAGGGGCTGGGGCCAACGTCCTGACTTTC.